This T cell receptor beta chain originates from a study of T cells in Graves' hyperthyroidism and ophthalmopathy (dated by TCRdb to about 2019). About the full investigation: Peripheral blood was collected at initial diagnosis, before any treatment. The 95 to 100 discovery patients were randomly divided into training and test sets at a 7:3 ratio. The study also compared thyroid tissue and blood T-cell repertoires from 6 or 7 Graves' hyperthyroidism patients. After blood sampling, hyperthyroidism patients were treated with methimazole at a starting dose of 30 mg daily, and ophthalmopathy patients were treated with high-dose intravenous methylprednisolone. An independent validation cohort of about 20 hyperthyroidism patients and about 16 patients who later progressed to ophthalmopathy tested prospective prediction of ophthalmopathy. A discovery cohort of about a hundred patients, roughly 45 with Graves' ophthalmopathy and 57 with stable Graves' hyperthyroidism, was used to find distinguishing TCR V-J signatures. The paper describes TCR Vbeta CDR3 sequencing of 140 or so peripheral blood samples, made up of 43 ophthalmopathy patients, around 78 hyperthyroidism patients and some 17 progressor patients. Points the paper makes about the study in general: Most expanded thyroid clonotypes (frequency above 0.001) were also detected in blood, suggesting blood repertoires may reflect thyroid immune responses. During validation, the model predicted progression to ophthalmopathy a median of around 7 months ahead of onset, with more than 55% sensitivity and more than 72% specificity. Sample size was not statistically predetermined, and blinding of investigators to group allocation was not performed. Ophthalmopathy was separated from stable hyperthyroidism by a 13 V-J signature model, with approximately 85% sensitivity and approximately 81% specificity obtained in cross-validation and 80%/75% obtained in testing.

This clonotype was counted at least ten times. No cognate antigen has been identified for it. Base-call qualities are not available, and no considerably larger clone is one nucleotide away. Graves' hyperthyroidism was defined as stable when no progression to ophthalmopathy occurred over 18 months of follow-up. Hyperthyroidism patients were aged 18 to 65 years and newly diagnosed, with disease duration of less than 2 months. Exclusion was applied to patients with uncontrolled infections, other autoimmune diseases, pregnancy or lactation. Diagnoses relied on clinical symptoms, serum thyroxine and TRAb, thyroid ultrasound and orbital computed tomography. PBMCs were isolated from roughly 10 ml of fresh peripheral blood by Ficoll-Paque density gradient centrifugation. Total RNA was extracted using Trizol reagent, and RNA quality was assessed on an Agilent 2100 Bioanalyzer. Counted from cysteine to phenylalanine, this CDR3 has 11 amino acids. Only the CDR3 portion is preserved as DNA: 33 bases, with reading frame beginning at the first base. The trim is 8 bases for V and 4 bases for J, with a gap of 8 bases between the germline ends. Reading the germline V gene (reference sequence) gives CDR1 LNHDA and CDR2 SQIVND.

Amplification of TCR beta CDR3 regions was carried out from RNA transcripts. For the first round of RT-PCR on the TCR CDR3, the HTBI primer set was used together with the Qiagen OneStep RT-PCR kit. Libraries were constructed in a second round of multiplex PCR, after which size selection and purification were performed. Libraries were sequenced paired-end with 100 bp reads on an Illumina HiSeq2000. For the original study's pipeline: SOAPnuke was used to process the raw data, with reads discarded if the reads contained adapters or uncalled bases, had a mean Phred below 15, or lacked an exact constant-primer or identifier match. COPE v1.2.5 was used to merge the high-quality paired reads, and each unique nucleotide sequence was defined as a clonotype. MiTCR v1.1 was used to align clonotypes to the IMGT TRBV, TRBD and TRBJ reference segments. Only V-J combinations with frequency above 0.0001, covering 98% to 99.2% of repertoires, were analysed. A TCS score was defined as the ratio of F50 (clonal expansion) to E x V (chaos), with BLOSUM62-based TCRdist applied between CDR3 peptides within each V-J. Welch's t-statistics and random forest reduced around 550 V-J features to roughly 13, which were used in a naive Bayes classifier (R e1071). The Morisita-Horn index was used to measure how similar the thyroid and blood repertoires were. The public reads were run again by TCRdb, first through fastp at Q25 and then through MiXCR, and only productive beta chains were kept. Every entry covers one CDR3 protein and lists the most common genes and DNA from its rows. What appears here as the V and J calls and clone size reflects TCRdb's work, not the paper's. In this sample the table shows 750,000 to 900,000 distinct CDR3 sequences, over 35% of which occur a single time. Approximately 10% of the sample comes from the top ten.

This clonotype was obtained from a young man with Graves' hyperthyroidism. Input material: blood. The chain employs TRBV19 and TRBJ1-1, with the D gene call left open. CDR3 loop: CASEVGTEAFF. The sequenced DNA: TGTGCCAGTGAGGTGGGCACTGAAGCTTTCTTT.